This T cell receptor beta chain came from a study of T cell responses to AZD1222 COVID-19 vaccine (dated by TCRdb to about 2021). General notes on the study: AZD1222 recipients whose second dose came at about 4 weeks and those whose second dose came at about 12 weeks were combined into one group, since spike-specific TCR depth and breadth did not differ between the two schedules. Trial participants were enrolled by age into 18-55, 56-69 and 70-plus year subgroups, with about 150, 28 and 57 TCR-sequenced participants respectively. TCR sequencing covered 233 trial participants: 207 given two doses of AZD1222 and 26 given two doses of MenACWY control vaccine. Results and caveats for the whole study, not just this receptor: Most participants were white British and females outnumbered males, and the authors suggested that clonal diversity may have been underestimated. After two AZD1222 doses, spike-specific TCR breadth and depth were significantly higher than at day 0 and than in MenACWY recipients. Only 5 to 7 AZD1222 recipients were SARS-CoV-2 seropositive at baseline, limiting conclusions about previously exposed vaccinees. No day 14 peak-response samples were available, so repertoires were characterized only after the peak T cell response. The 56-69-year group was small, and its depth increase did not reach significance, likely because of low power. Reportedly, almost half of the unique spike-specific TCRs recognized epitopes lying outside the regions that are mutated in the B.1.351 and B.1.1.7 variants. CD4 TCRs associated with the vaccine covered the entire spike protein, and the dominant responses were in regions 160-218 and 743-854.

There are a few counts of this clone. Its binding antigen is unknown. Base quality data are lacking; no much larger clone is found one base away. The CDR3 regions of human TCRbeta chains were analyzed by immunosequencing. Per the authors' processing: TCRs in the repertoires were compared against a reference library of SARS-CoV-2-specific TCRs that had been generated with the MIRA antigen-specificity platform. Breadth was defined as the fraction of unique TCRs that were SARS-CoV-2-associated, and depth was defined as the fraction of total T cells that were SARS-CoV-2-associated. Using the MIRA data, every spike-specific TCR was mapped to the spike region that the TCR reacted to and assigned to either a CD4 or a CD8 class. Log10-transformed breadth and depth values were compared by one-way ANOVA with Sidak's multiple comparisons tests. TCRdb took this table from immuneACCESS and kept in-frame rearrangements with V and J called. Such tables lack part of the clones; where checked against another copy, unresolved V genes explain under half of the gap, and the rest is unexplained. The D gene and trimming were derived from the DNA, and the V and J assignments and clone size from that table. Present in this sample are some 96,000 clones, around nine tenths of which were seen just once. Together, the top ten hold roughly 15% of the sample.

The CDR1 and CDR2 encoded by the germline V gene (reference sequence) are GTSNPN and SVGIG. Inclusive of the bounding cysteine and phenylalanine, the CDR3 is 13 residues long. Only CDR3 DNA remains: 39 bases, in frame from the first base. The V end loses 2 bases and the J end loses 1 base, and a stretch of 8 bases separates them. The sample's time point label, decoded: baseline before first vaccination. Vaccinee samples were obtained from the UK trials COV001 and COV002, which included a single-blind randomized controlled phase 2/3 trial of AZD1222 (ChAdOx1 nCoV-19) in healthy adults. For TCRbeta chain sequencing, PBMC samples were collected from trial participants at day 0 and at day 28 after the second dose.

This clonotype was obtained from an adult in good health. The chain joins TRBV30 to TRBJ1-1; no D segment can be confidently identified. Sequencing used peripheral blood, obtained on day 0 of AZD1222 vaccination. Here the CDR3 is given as CAWSNLWNTEAFF. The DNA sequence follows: TGTGCCTGGAGTAACCTGTGGAACACTGAAGCTTTCTTT.